This TCR beta chain comes out of a study of beta chain features in type 1 diabetes. CDR3 length: 18 residues. The V gene end was trimmed by 2 bases and the J gene end by 6 bases; junction bases not matched to a gene: 15. Per germline, CDR1 LGHNA and CDR2 YSLEER. Sequencing targeted expressed TCRB transcripts, as all isolated RNA had been reverse transcribed. Sequenced by immunoSEQ multiplex PCR; TCRdb stores in-frame clones only, minus some. The sample gives 350,000 or so clones, roughly a fifth of which show up once; 0.035% to 0.055% is in the top ten. The chain recombines TRBV4-3 with TRBJ2-3; TRBD2 matches 9 bases. The sample was naive CD4+ T cells from blood. The sequence was collected from a woman aged 18-29 years in good health. The CDR3 is CASSQLSPSSGAKDTQYF. The CDR3 DNA follows: TGCGCCAGCAGCCAATTAAGTCCGTCTAGCGGGGCCAAGGATACGCAGTATTTT.